This T cell receptor (beta chain) was identified during a study of OX40 agonist ivuxolimab in advanced cancers. Background on the study: Partial response was recorded in three patients: one hepatocellular carcinoma and two cutaneous melanoma cases.

Generated by immunoSEQ multiplex PCR, the TCRdb table keeps only in-frame clones and is missing some. The data contain about 70,000 clones, about 90% of them singletons. The CDR3 length is 14 residues. Trimming took off 2 bases at V and 0 bases at J, with 8 bases between the two ends. Germline V gene lookup returns CDR1 SGHVS and CDR2 FNYEAQ. This clone has more than one count but fewer than ten. The rearrangement joins TRBV7-6 to TRBJ2-7; tentatively, D is TRBD2 (6 bases). Specimen: CD4+ or CD8+ T cells sorted from blood, collected in a trial of the OX40 agonist ivuxolimab. This receptor was obtained from an adult with an advanced solid tumor such as melanoma, head and neck, liver or kidney cancer. CDR3 in amino acids: CASSLTGSSYEQYF. CDR3 DNA sequence: TGTGCCAGCAGCTTAACCGGGAGCTCCTACGAGCAGTACTTC.